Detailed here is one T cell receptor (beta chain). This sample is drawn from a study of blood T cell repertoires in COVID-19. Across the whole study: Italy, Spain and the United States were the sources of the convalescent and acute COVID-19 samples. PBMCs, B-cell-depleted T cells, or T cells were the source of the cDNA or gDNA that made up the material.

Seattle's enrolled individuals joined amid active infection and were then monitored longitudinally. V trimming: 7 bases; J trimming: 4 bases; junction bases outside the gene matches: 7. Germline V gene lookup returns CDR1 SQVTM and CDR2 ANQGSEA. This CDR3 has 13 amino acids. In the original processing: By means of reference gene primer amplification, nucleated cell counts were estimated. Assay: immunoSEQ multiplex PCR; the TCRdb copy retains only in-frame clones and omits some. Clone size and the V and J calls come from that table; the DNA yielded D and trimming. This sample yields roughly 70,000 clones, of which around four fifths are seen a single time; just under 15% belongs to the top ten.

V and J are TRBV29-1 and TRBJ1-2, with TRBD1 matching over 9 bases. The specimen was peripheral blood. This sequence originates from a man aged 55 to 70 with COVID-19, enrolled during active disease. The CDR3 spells CSERSGQGYGYTF. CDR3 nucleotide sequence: TGCAGCGAACGTTCGGGACAGGGCTATGGCTACACCTTC.